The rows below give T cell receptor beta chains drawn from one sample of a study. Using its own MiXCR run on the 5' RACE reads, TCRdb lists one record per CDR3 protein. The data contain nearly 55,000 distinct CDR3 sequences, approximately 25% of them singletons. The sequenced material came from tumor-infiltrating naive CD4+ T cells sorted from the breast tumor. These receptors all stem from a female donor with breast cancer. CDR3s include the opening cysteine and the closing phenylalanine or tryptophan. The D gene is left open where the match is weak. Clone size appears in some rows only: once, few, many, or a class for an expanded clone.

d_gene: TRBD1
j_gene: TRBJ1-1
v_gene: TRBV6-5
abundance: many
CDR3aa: CASSPTGGYTEAFF
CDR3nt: TGTGCCAGCAGCCCGACAGGGGGCTACACTGAAGCTTTCTTT

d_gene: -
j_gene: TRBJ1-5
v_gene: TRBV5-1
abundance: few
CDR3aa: CASPSNSERMGLGQPQHF
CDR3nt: TGCGCCAGCCCCTCGAATTCGGAGAGGATGGGGCTCGGGCAGCCCCAGCATTTT

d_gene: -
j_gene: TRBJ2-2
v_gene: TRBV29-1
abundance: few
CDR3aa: CSVHEGDPANTGELFF
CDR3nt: TGCAGCGTCCACGAGGGCGATCCCGCGAACACCGGGGAGCTGTTTTTT

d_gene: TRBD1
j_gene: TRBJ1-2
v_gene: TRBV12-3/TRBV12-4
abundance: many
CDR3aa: CASSFGTTGLNGYTF
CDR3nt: TGTGCCAGCAGTTTCGGGACGACAGGGTTAAATGGCTACACCTTC

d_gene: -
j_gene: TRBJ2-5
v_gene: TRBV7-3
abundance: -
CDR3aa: CASGLGGAGETQYF
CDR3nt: TGTGCCAGCGGCTTGGGGGGGGCCGGAGAGACCCAGTACTTC

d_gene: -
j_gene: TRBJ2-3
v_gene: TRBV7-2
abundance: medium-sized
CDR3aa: CASSPTAIADTQYF
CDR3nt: TGTGCCAGCAGCCCGACTGCCATCGCAGATACGCAGTATTTT

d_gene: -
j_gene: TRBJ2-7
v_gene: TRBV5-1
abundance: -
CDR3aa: CASSFLQGSIEQYF
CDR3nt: TGCGCCAGCAGCTTTTTACAGGGAAGCATCGAGCAGTACTTC

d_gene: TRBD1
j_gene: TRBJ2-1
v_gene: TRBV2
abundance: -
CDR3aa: CATSGQGFVNEQFF
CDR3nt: TGTGCCACAAGTGGACAGGGGTTTGTGAATGAGCAGTTCTTC

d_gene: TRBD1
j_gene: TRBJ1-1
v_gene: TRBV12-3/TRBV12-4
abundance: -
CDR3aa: CASSHRGLGAFF
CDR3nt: TGTGCCAGCAGTCACAGGGGGCTTGGAGCTTTCTTT

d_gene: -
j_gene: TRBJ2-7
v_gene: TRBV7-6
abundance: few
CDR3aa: CASSPRDTLYEQYF
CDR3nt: TGTGCCAGCAGCCCTCGGGACACCTTATACGAGCAGTACTTC

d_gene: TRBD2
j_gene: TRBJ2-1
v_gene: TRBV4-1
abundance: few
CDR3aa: CASSHLGLAGSKRNPNEQFF
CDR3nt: TGCGCCAGCAGCCATCTAGGACTAGCGGGGAGCAAGCGTAACCCGAATGAGCAGTTCTTC

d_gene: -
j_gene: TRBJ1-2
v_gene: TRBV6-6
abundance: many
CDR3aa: CASSGTDYGYTF
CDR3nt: TGTGCCAGCAGCGGGACGGATTATGGCTACACCTTC

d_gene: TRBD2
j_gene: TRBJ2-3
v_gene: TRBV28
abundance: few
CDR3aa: CASSGTSGSDTQYF
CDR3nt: TGTGCCAGCAGCGGGACTAGCGGGAGTGATACGCAGTATTTT

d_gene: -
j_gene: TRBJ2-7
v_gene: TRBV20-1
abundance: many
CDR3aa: CSAWEGGNYEQYF
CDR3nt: TGCAGTGCCTGGGAGGGGGGTAACTACGAGCAGTACTTC

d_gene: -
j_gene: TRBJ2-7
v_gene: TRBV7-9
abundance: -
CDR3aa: CASSLERDSYEQYF
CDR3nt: TGTGCCAGCAGCTTAGAACGGGACTCCTACGAGCAGTACTTC